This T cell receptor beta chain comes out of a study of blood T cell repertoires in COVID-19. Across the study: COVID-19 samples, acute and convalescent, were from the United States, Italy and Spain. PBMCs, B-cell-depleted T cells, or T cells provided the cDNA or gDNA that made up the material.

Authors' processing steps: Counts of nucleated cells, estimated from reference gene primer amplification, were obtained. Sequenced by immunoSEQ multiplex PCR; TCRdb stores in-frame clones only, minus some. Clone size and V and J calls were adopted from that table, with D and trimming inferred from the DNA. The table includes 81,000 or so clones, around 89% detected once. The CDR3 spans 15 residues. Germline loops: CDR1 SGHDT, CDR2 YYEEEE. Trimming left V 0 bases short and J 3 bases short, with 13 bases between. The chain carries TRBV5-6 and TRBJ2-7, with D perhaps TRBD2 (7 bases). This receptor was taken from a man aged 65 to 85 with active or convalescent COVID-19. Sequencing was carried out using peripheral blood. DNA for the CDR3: TGTGCCAGCAGCTTGGCGGGGGGCCCGTACTACGAGCAGTACTTC. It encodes CASSLAGGPYYEQYF.